This T cell receptor beta chain is from a study of blood T cell repertoires in COVID-19. Whole-study context: Samples of COVID-19 (acute and convalescent) were obtained from the United States, Italy and Spain. PBMCs, B-cell-depleted T cells, or T cells provided the cDNA or gDNA that made up the material.

How the authors handled the data: Estimation of nucleated cell counts was performed using reference gene primer amplification. The method was immunoSEQ multiplex PCR; TCRdb's version includes in-frame clones alone and lacks a portion of them. V and J calls and clone size come straight from that table; D and trimming were deduced from the DNA. The sample includes over 45,000 clones, 65% to 90% of them seen just once. V was trimmed by 6 bases and J by 7 bases, leaving 15 bases between them. Germline loops: CDR1 MNHEY, CDR2 SMNVEV (reference sequence). The CDR3 extends over 13 amino acids. Sequenced material: peripheral blood. This chain joins TRBV27 and TRBJ1-1; possibly TRBD1 for D (5 bases). The receptor comes from a man aged 35 to 55 with acute or convalescent COVID-19. This chain's CDR3 is CASSTSGTHEAFF. The CDR3 DNA reads TGTGCCAGCAGCACTTCCGGGACTCATGAAGCTTTCTTT.